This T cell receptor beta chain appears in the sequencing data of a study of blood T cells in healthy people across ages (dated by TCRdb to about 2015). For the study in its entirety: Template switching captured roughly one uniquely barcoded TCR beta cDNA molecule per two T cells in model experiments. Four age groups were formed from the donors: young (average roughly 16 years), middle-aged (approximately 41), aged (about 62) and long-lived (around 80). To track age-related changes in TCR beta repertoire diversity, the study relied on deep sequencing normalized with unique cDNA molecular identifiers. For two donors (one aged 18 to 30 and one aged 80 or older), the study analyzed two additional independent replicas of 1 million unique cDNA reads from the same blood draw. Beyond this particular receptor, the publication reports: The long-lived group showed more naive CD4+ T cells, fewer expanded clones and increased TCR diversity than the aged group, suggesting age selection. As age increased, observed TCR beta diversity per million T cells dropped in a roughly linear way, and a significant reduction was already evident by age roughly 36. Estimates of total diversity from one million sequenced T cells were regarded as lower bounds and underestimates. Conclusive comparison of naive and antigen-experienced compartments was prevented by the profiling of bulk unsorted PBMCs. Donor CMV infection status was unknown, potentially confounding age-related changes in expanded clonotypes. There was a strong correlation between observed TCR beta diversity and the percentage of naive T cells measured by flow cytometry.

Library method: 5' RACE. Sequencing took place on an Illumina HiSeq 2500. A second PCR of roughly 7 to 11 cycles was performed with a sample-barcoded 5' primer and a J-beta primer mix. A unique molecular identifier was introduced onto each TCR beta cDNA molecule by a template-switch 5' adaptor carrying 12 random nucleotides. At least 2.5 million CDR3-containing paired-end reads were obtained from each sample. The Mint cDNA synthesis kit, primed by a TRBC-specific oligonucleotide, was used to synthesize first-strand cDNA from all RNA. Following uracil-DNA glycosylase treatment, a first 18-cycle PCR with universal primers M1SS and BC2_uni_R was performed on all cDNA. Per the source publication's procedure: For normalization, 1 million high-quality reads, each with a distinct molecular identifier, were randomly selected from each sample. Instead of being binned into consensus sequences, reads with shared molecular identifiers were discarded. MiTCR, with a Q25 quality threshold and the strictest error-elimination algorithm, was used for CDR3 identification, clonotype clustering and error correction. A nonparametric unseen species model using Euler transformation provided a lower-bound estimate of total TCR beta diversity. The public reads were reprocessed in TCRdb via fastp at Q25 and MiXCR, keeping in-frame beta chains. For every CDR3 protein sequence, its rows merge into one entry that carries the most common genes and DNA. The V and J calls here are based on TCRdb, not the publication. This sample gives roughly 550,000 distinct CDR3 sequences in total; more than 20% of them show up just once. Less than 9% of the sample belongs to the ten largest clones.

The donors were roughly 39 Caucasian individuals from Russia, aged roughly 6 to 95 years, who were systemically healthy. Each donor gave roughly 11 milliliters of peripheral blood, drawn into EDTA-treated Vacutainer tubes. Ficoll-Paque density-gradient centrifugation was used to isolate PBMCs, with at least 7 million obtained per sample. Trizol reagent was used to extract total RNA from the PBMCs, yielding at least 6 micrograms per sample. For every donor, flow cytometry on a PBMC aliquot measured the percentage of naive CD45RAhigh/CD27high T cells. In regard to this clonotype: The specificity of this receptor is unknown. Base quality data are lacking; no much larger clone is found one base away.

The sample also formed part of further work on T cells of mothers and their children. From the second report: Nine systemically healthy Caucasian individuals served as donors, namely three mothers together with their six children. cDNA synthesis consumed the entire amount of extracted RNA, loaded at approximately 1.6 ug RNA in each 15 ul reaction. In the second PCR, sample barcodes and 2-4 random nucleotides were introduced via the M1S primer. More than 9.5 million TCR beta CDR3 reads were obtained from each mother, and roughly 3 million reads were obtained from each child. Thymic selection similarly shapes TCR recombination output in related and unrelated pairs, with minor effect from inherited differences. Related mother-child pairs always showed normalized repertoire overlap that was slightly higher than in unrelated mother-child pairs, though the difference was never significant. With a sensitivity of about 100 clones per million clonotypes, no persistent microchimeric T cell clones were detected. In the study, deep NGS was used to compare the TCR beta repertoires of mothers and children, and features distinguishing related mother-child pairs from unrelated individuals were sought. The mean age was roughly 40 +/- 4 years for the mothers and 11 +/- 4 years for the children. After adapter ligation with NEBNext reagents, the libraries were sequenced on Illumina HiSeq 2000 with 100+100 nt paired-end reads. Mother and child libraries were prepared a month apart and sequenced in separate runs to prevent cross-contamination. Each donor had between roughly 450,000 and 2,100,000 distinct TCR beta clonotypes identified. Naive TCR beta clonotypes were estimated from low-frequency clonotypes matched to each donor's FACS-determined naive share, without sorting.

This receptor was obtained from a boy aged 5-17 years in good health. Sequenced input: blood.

In nucleotide form, the sequence is TGTGCCAGCAGTATAACAGGGTTACTATACTCTGGGGCCAACGTCCTGACTTTC. This sequence encodes CASSITGLLYSGANVLTF. The chain couples TRBV28 to TRBJ2-6; D gene: possibly TRBD1, on 6 matching bases. CDR1 and CDR2 are read off the germline V gene as MDHEN and SYDVKM. The CDR3 contains 18 residues, cysteine and phenylalanine counted. Only CDR3 DNA is held: 54 bases, read in frame from base 1. A distance of 17 bases separates the germline ends of V and J, which lose 5 bases and 0 bases respectively.